A selection of T cell receptor beta chains follows, all from one sample in a study of blood T cell repertoires in COVID-19. Generated by immunoSEQ multiplex PCR, the TCRdb table keeps only in-frame clones and is missing some. Here the sample spans 150,000 or so clones, 87% being singletons. The sequencing input was PBMCs or T cells enriched from blood (not recorded which). These receptors were taken from a woman between 35 and 50 years old who had been exposed to COVID-19. CDR3s include the opening cysteine and the closing phenylalanine or tryptophan. D genes are given only for firm matches. Size is stated for part of the rows, as once, few or many counts, or as a class when the clone is expanded.

v_call,j_call,d_call,clone_size,cdr3_aa,cdr3_nt
TRBV4-2,TRBJ1-5,TRBD1,.,CASSQEGQLNQPQHF,TGTGCCAGCAGCCAAGAGGGACAGCTAAATCAGCCCCAGCATTTT
TRBV2,TRBJ1-6,TRBD1,once,CASTPGQHNSPLHF,TGTGCCAGCACCCCGGGACAGCATAATTCACCCCTCCACTTT
TRBV5-1,TRBJ2-7,.,.,CASSDMPYEQYF,TGCGCCAGCAGCGACATGCCCTACGAGCAGTACTTC
TRBV5-1,TRBJ2-2,.,.,CASSLVPGESTGELFF,TGCGCCAGCAGCTTGGTTCCCGGAGAGAGCACCGGGGAGCTGTTTTTT
TRBV6-5,TRBJ2-2,.,.,CASRMSGGGTGELFF,TGTGCCAGCAGAATGAGTGGGGGCGGGACCGGGGAGCTGTTTTTT
TRBV11-2,TRBJ2-7,TRBD2,.,CASSLIGLGEQYF,TGTGCCAGCAGCTTAATTGGACTAGGGGAGCAGTACTTC
TRBV19,TRBJ1-5,.,.,CASSMSPNRVIQPQHF,TGTGCCAGTAGTATGTCCCCGAACAGGGTTATTCAGCCCCAGCATTTT
TRBV6-1,TRBJ2-3,TRBD2,.,CASSERRGGSTDTQYF,TGTGCCAGCAGTGAGAGGCGGGGGGGTAGCACAGATACGCAGTATTTT
TRBV11-2,TRBJ1-1,.,.,CASSLAQDSKAFF,TGTGCCAGCAGCTTAGCGCAGGACAGCAAAGCTTTCTTT
TRBV10-2,TRBJ1-5,TRBD1,.,CASSIQGAKQPQHF,TGCGCCAGCAGTATACAGGGGGCGAAGCAGCCCCAGCATTTT
TRBV15,TRBJ1-4,TRBD1,.,CATTRTGSNEKLFF,TGTGCCACCACTCGGACAGGTTCTAATGAAAAACTGTTTTTT
TRBV9,TRBJ1-3,TRBD1,.,CASSVGTGGNTIYF,TGTGCCAGCAGCGTAGGGACAGGGGGGAACACCATATATTTT
TRBV25-1,TRBJ2-7,.,.,CASSESGAADYEQYF,TGTGCCAGCAGTGAATCAGGGGCGGCCGACTACGAGCAGTACTTC
TRBV5-1,TRBJ1-1,.,.,CASSLAKGTEAFF,TGCGCCAGCAGCTTGGCCAAGGGGACTGAAGCTTTCTTT
TRBV4-1,TRBJ1-1,.,once,CASSQDSLEGEAFF,TGCGCCAGCAGCCAAGATTCCCTTGAGGGTGAAGCTTTCTTT
TRBV7-8,TRBJ1-5,TRBD1,.,CASSHLGQGVGSNQPQHF,TGTGCCAGCAGCCACCTCGGACAGGGGGTAGGGAGCAATCAGCCCCAGCATTTT
TRBV7-2,TRBJ1-1,.,.,CASSLLPGNTEAFF,TGTGCCAGCAGCCTTTTACCGGGGAACACTGAAGCTTTCTTT
TRBV19,TRBJ1-6,TRBD1,.,CASSSTGTGYSPLHF,TGTGCCAGTAGTTCCACCGGGACAGGGTATTCACCCCTCCACTTT
TRBV7-9,TRBJ1-5,.,.,CASSSTGKGSNQPQHF,TGTGCCAGCAGCTCAACAGGGAAAGGTAGCAATCAGCCCCAGCATTTT
TRBV19,TRBJ1-1,.,.,CASSIGASSEAFF,TGTGCCAGTAGTATAGGGGCCAGTTCTGAAGCTTTCTTT
TRBV5-6,TRBJ1-1,TRBD1,.,CASSYRDRVYTEAFF,TGTGCCAGCAGCTACCGGGACAGGGTGTACACTGAAGCTTTCTTT
TRBV2,TRBJ2-7,.,.,CASSEFGTYEQYF,TGTGCCAGCAGTGAATTCGGTACCTACGAGCAGTACTTC
TRBV27,TRBJ2-7,TRBD2,.,CASSFGTSGSYEQYF,TGTGCCAGCAGTTTTGGGACTAGCGGGAGTTACGAGCAGTACTTC
TRBV10-1,TRBJ2-7,TRBD1,.,CASSDQPGQPAYEQYF,TGCGCCAGCAGTGATCAACCGGGACAGCCGGCCTACGAGCAGTACTTC
TRBV19,TRBJ1-1,.,once,CASSRGGTEAFF,TGTGCCAGTAGTAGGGGGGGAACTGAAGCTTTCTTT
TRBV9,TRBJ1-3,.,.,CASSVAFSGNTIYF,TGTGCCAGCAGCGTAGCGTTCTCTGGAAACACCATATATTTT
TRBV10-1,TRBJ1-2,.,few,CASSYRGKVNYGYTF,TGCGCCAGCAGTTACCGAGGGAAGGTTAACTATGGCTACACCTTC
TRBV25-1,TRBJ1-2,.,.,CASSGIEIFDGYTF,TGTGCCAGCAGTGGTATCGAGATATTTGATGGCTACACCTTC
TRBV7-9,TRBJ1-6,TRBD1,.,CASRSRDSYNSPLHF,TGTGCCAGCAGGAGCCGGGACAGCTATAATTCACCCCTCCACTTT
TRBV4-2,TRBJ2-1,TRBD2,.,CASSQVGGASGSWGFNEQFF,TGTGCCAGCAGCCAAGTAGGAGGTGCTAGCGGGAGTTGGGGTTTCAATGAGCAGTTCTTC
TRBV6-5,TRBJ1-4,TRBD1,.,CASSKRRDRGTKLFF,TGTGCCAGCAGCAAACGACGGGACAGGGGTACAAAACTGTTTTTT
TRBV6-4,TRBJ1-2,.,.,CASSATGSGGYTF,TGTGCCAGCAGTGCAACAGGCTCCGGCGGCTACACCTTC
TRBV5-1,TRBJ2-5,.,.,CASSFGGKEETQYF,TGCGCCAGCAGCTTTGGGGGGAAAGAAGAGACCCAGTACTTC
TRBV7-2,TRBJ2-7,TRBD1,.,CASSLAGGQGYEQYF,TGTGCCAGCAGCTTAGCGGGGGGACAGGGCTACGAGCAGTACTTC
TRBV10-3,TRBJ1-1,.,.,CAISDESSEAFF,TGTGCCATCAGTGACGAAAGTAGTGAAGCTTTCTTT
TRBV3-1/TRBV3-2,TRBJ1-2,.,.,CASSQGFQGDGYTF,TGTGCCAGCAGCCAAGGGTTCCAGGGTGATGGCTACACCTTC
TRBV3-1/TRBV3-2,TRBJ1-3,.,.,CASTQGRGTGNTIYF,TGTGCCAGCACCCAGGGGAGGGGGACTGGAAACACCATATATTTT
TRBV6-5,TRBJ2-3,TRBD2,once,CASSRGLVADTQYF,TGTGCCAGCAGCAGGGGACTAGTCGCAGATACGCAGTATTTT
TRBV7-8,TRBJ1-1,.,few,CASSLVGPQGRVMNTEAFF,TGTGCCAGCAGCTTAGTAGGCCCACAGGGTCGGGTCATGAACACTGAAGCTTTCTTT
TRBV10-1,TRBJ2-3,TRBD2,once,CASSEWGLAGSQDTQYF,TGCGCCAGCAGTGAGTGGGGACTAGCGGGGTCACAGGATACGCAGTATTTT
TRBV11-2,TRBJ1-5,TRBD1,.,CASSLEQAGGQPQHF,TGTGCCAGCAGCTTAGAACAGGCAGGGGGTCAGCCCCAGCATTTT
TRBV18,TRBJ2-7,TRBD2,.,CASSPLAGASSYEQYF,TGTGCCAGCTCACCCCTAGCGGGGGCCTCCTCCTACGAGCAGTACTTC
TRBV28,TRBJ1-4,.,.,CASARPGRVEKLFF,TGTGCCAGCGCGCGCCCCGGTCGGGTTGAAAAACTGTTTTTT
TRBV7-9,TRBJ2-1,TRBD2,.,CASSSGTSDYNEQFF,TGTGCCAGCAGCTCCGGGACTAGCGACTACAATGAGCAGTTCTTC
TRBV3-1/TRBV3-2,TRBJ2-7,TRBD1,.,CASSRGTGPMEQYF,TGTGCCAGCAGCCGAGGGACAGGTCCGATGGAGCAGTACTTC
TRBV6-5,TRBJ2-3,TRBD1,once,CASSSTGVTDTQYF,TGTGCCAGCAGTTCGACAGGGGTCACAGATACGCAGTATTTT
TRBV10-3,TRBJ1-2,.,.,CAISELGQTRENYGYTF,TGTGCCATCAGTGAACTGGGGCAGACGAGAGAAAACTATGGCTACACCTTC
TRBV6-1,TRBJ1-6,.,.,CASSAAGGPVSYNSPLHF,TGTGCCAGCAGTGCTGCCGGGGGACCAGTATCCTATAATTCACCCCTCCACTTT
TRBV5-1,TRBJ2-3,TRBD2,.,CASSLLAGPLADTQYF,TGCGCCAGCAGCTTACTAGCGGGGCCCCTGGCAGATACGCAGTATTTT
TRBV19,TRBJ2-2,.,.,CASSKGGGLTGELFF,TGTGCCAGTAGTAAGGGAGGGGGTTTAACCGGGGAGCTGTTTTTT
TRBV6-5,TRBJ2-3,.,.,CASRGHLSTDTQYF,TGTGCCAGCAGGGGACACCTTAGCACAGATACGCAGTATTTT
TRBV7-9,TRBJ1-5,TRBD1,.,CASSMHRGLNNQPQHF,TGTGCCAGCAGCATGCACAGGGGGCTAAACAATCAGCCCCAGCATTTT
TRBV10-3,TRBJ1-1,.,.,CASTGDIDTEAFF,TGTGCCTCTACCGGGGACATTGACACTGAAGCTTTCTTT
TRBV19,TRBJ1-1,TRBD1,.,CANSSPRGRSVTEAFF,TGTGCCAATAGTTCTCCCAGGGGGCGTTCGGTCACTGAAGCTTTCTTT
TRBV9,TRBJ2-7,TRBD2,.,CASSLLGTSGYEQYF,TGTGCCAGCAGCCTCCTGGGGACTAGCGGTTACGAGCAGTACTTC